A selection of T cell receptor beta chains follows, all from one sample in a study of CD8+ T cells in alopecia areata. This table comes from immunoSEQ multiplex PCR, and its TCRdb copy is limited to in-frame clones, with some not included. Of about 140,000 clones in the sample, 45% to 60% were seen once. Material for sequencing was CD4+ T cells sorted from blood. These receptors came from a human donor in good health. CDR3s include the opening cysteine and the closing phenylalanine or tryptophan. D genes are given only for firm matches. Clone size is not always given. Where it is, it says once, few, many or a class for expanded clones.

size | J | V | D | DNA | CDR3
NA | TRBJ2-5 | TRBV29-1 | NA | TGCAGCGTGGAGCTTGGGTGGGAGACCCAGTACTTC | CSVELGWETQYF
NA | TRBJ1-2 | TRBV7-8 | NA | TGTGCCAGCAGCTTAGGTAGAACAGGCGGCGGCTACACCTTC | CASSLGRTGGGYTF
NA | TRBJ2-1 | TRBV11-3 | NA | TGTGCCAGCAGCTCCCTCTCCTACAATGAGCAGTTCTTC | CASSSLSYNEQFF
NA | TRBJ2-5 | TRBV6-1 | NA | TGTGCCAGCAGGCTGGACATCACGTACCAAGAGACCCAGTACTTC | CASRLDITYQETQYF
NA | TRBJ2-3 | TRBV27 | NA | TGTGCCAGCAGTTTGCTCGGCACAGATACGCAGTATTTT | CASSLLGTDTQYF
few | TRBJ2-3 | TRBV25-1 | NA | NA | CASSEFGSGTQYF
few | TRBJ2-1 | TRBV30 | NA | TGTGCCTGGAGTGTGTCTGGTGAGCAGTTCTTC | CAWSVSGEQFF
NA | TRBJ1-2 | TRBV15 | NA | TGTGCCACCAGCAGAGATCAACAGGCGGGCTACACCTTC | CATSRDQQAGYTF
NA | TRBJ2-3 | TRBV4-2 | NA | TGTGCCAGCAGTACCGGGGGTAGCACAGATACGCAGTATTTT | CASSTGGSTDTQYF
NA | TRBJ2-1 | TRBV2 | TRBD2 | TGTGCCAGCACTTCCGGACTAGGTTCCTACAATGAGCAGTTCTTC | CASTSGLGSYNEQFF
NA | TRBJ2-1 | TRBV29-1 | NA | TGCAGCGTTGAAGTCTCTTCTTTGGGGTTTTCATGGGGCGTCGGAGAGCAGTTCTTC | CSVEVSSLGFSWGVGEQFF
NA | TRBJ1-2 | TRBV5-4 | NA | TGTGCCAGCAGCTACCCAGCGGGGGCTAACTATGGCTACACCTTC | CASSYPAGANYGYTF
once | TRBJ2-2 | TRBV2 | NA | TGTGCCAGCACCCAACGAGGTTTCGCGGACGGGGAGCTGTTTTTT | CASTQRGFADGELFF
NA | TRBJ1-2 | TRBV5-6 | NA | TGTGCCAGCAGCCCCAACGGGAGGCCGCTCAACTATGGCTACACCTTC | CASSPNGRPLNYGYTF
NA | TRBJ2-7 | TRBV30 | NA | TGTGCCTGGAGTTTGGGGGGCTTAAGCTCCTACGAGCAGTACTTC | CAWSLGGLSSYEQYF
NA | TRBJ2-2 | TRBV5-4 | NA | TGTGCCAGCAGCCACAAATTACTGGCCGGGGAGCTGTTTTTT | CASSHKLLAGELFF
few | TRBJ1-1 | TRBV19 | NA | TGTGCCAGTACCCCGGGTGTGCTCAGTATTGAAGCTTTCTTT | CASTPGVLSIEAFF
NA | TRBJ2-7 | TRBV5-1 | TRBD2 | TGCGCCAGCCGGACTAGCGGATCCTACGAGCAGTACTTC | CASRTSGSYEQYF
NA | TRBJ2-5 | TRBV11-2 | TRBD2 | TGTGCCAGCACCCTCTCAGGAGCGGGAGCAGAGACCCAGTACTTC | CASTLSGAGAETQYF
few | TRBJ2-1 | TRBV28 | NA | TGTGCCAGCAGTTTAAGGCAGAATGAGCAGTTCTTC | CASSLRQNEQFF
NA | TRBJ1-2 | TRBV6-5 | NA | TGTGCCACCGAACACCTAATGTATGGCTACACCTTC | CATEHLMYGYTF
NA | TRBJ2-1 | TRBV6-5 | TRBD1 | TGTGCCAGCAGTCTCGGACAGGGGATATACAATGAGCAGTTCTTC | CASSLGQGIYNEQFF
NA | TRBJ1-4 | TRBV29-1 | TRBD1 | TGCAGCGTATACCTTAGGACAGGGGAGAATGAAAAACTGTTTTTT | CSVYLRTGENEKLFF
NA | TRBJ2-5 | TRBV7-6 | NA | TGTGCCAGCAGCCACCCGACGGAGACCCAGTACTTC | CASSHPTETQYF
NA | TRBJ2-5 | TRBV28 | NA | TGTGCCAGCAGTTATCTTCGGAGGGAAGAGACCCAGTACTTC | CASSYLRREETQYF
NA | TRBJ1-1 | TRBV7-9 | TRBD1 | TGTGCCGGCCCTAAAGAATTGGGGAGGGGGCTTGAAGCTTTCTTT | CAGPKELGRGLEAFF
NA | TRBJ1-5 | TRBV19 | NA | TGTGCCAGTAGTACGTCCCAGGGGAATCAGCCCCAGCATTTT | CASSTSQGNQPQHF
NA | TRBJ1-5 | TRBV28 | TRBD1 | TGTGCCAGCAGTTTAGGGGACAGGTCCCAGCCCCAGCATTTT | CASSLGDRSQPQHF
NA | TRBJ2-7 | TRBV7-3 | TRBD2 | TGTGCCAGCAGCTTCGGGCTAGCGGGGTCTTGGGACGAGCAGTACTTC | CASSFGLAGSWDEQYF
NA | TRBJ2-7 | TRBV5-1 | NA | TGCGCCAGCAGGCGGTCAGGGACCCCCTGGGAGCAGTACTTC | CASRRSGTPWEQYF
NA | TRBJ2-7 | TRBV4-1 | NA | TGCGCCAGCAGCCAAGTCCGACAGGACCAGCAGTACTTC | CASSQVRQDQQYF
NA | TRBJ2-5 | TRBV10-3 | NA | TGTGCCACCTCCGAATTGTGGTCGGGGACCCAGTACTTC | CATSELWSGTQYF
NA | TRBJ2-7 | TRBV11-1 | NA | TGTGCCAGCAGCACTCACAGCTACGAGCAGTACTTC | CASSTHSYEQYF
few | TRBJ1-5 | TRBV10-3 | TRBD1 | TGTGCCCCACAGACAGGGACGCAGCCCCAGCATTTT | CAPQTGTQPQHF
few | TRBJ2-7 | TRBV9 | TRBD1 | TGTGCCAGCAGCCGAACCCCGGGACAGGGTAACTACGAGCAGTACTTC | CASSRTPGQGNYEQYF
NA | TRBJ1-5 | TRBV2 | NA | TGTGCCAGCAGTTCGCCATGGGATAGCAATCAGCCCCAGCATTTT | CASSSPWDSNQPQHF
NA | TRBJ1-2 | TRBV5-6 | NA | TGTGCCAGCAGCTTGGGGCAGGGAGACTATGGCTACACCTTC | CASSLGQGDYGYTF
NA | TRBJ1-3 | TRBV25-1 | TRBD1 | TGTGCCAGCTCTCAGCGATCACAGGGGAAAGGCTCTGGAAACACCATATATTTT | CASSQRSQGKGSGNTIYF
once | TRBJ2-2 | TRBV9 | TRBD2 | TGTGCCAGCAGCGTAGGGCTAGCGGGAGTCACCGGGGAGCTGTTTTTT | CASSVGLAGVTGELFF
NA | TRBJ2-1 | TRBV6-5 | NA | TGTGCCAGCAGCACTAGGCTCCTCAATGAGCAGTTCTTC | CASSTRLLNEQFF
few | TRBJ2-6 | TRBV29-1 | NA | TGCAGCGTTGGAGGTACTGGGGCCAACGTCCTGACTTTC | CSVGGTGANVLTF
NA | TRBJ2-1 | TRBV7-9 | TRBD2 | TGTGCCAGCACCTCCCTGAACGGGAGGGGAGAGCAGTTCTTC | CASTSLNGRGEQFF
NA | TRBJ2-1 | TRBV29-1 | TRBD1 | TGCAGCGTTATAGGACAGGGGTACAATGAGCAGTTCTTC | CSVIGQGYNEQFF
few | TRBJ2-2 | TRBV27 | NA | TGTGCCAGCAGTTCCCTCCCGGGACTGAACACCGGGGAGCTGTTTTTT | CASSSLPGLNTGELFF
NA | TRBJ1-4 | TRBV20-1 | NA | TGCAGTGTTCAAAAGGGGGAAAAACTGTTTTTT | CSVQKGEKLFF
few | TRBJ1-2 | TRBV18 | NA | TGTGCCAGCTCACCTTTATCGACAGGAGGACGATACTATGGCTACACCTTC | CASSPLSTGGRYYGYTF
NA | TRBJ2-3 | TRBV7-2 | TRBD2 | TGTGCCAGCAGCTTACTAGCGGGACTCACAGATACGCAGTATTTT | CASSLLAGLTDTQYF
NA | TRBJ2-5 | TRBV5-1 | NA | TGCGCCAGCAGCTTGGCCGGGGAGACCCAGTACTTC | CASSLAGETQYF
NA | TRBJ2-5 | TRBV30 | NA | TGTGCCTGGAGTGCTTACCCCCAAGAGACCCAGTACTTC | CAWSAYPQETQYF
few | TRBJ2-3 | TRBV4-2 | TRBD2 | TGTGCCAGCAGCCAAGATCTAGCGGGAACAGATACGCAGTATTTT | CASSQDLAGTDTQYF
NA | TRBJ2-2 | TRBV30 | TRBD1 | TGTGCCTGGAGTGGAGGGGGCGAGGGCGGGGAGCTGTTTTTT | CAWSGGGEGGELFF
NA | TRBJ1-1 | TRBV4-2 | TRBD1 | TGTGCCAGCAGCCAAGAAGGACAGGGGGACACTGAAGCTTTCTTT | CASSQEGQGDTEAFF
NA | TRBJ1-5 | TRBV5-1 | NA | TGCGCCAGCAGCTTGGGGGTAGGCAATCAGCCCCAGCATTTT | CASSLGVGNQPQHF
NA | TRBJ2-7 | TRBV5-4 | TRBD1 | TGTGCCAGCAGTTTGACGGGACAGGGTATCTACGAGCAGTACTTC | CASSLTGQGIYEQYF
NA | TRBJ2-3 | TRBV2 | NA | TGTGCCAGCAGTGGCGAGGGAGGTACGCAGTATTTT | CASSGEGGTQYF